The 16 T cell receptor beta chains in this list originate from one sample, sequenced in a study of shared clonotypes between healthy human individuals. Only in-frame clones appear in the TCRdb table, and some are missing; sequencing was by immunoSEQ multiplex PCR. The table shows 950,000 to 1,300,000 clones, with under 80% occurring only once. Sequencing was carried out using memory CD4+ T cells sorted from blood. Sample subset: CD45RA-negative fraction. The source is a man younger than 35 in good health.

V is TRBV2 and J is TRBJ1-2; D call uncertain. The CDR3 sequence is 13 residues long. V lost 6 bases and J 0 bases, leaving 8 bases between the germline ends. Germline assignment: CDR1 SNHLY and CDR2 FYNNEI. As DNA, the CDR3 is TGTGCCAGCAGCCGGACGCCTAACTATGGCTACACCTTC. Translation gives CASSRTPNYGYTF.

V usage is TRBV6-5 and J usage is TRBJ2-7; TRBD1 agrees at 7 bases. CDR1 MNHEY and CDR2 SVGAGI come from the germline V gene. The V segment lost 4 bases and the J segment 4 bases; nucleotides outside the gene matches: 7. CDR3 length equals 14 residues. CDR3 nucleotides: TGTGCCAGCAGTTCACCCGCAGGGGGATACGAGCAGTACTTC. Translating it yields CASSSPAGGYEQYF.

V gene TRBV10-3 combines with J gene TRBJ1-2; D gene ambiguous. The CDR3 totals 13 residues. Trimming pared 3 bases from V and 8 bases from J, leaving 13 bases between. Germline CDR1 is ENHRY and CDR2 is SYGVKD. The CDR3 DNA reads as TGTGCCATCAGTGACGGCCTGGGAGGCGGCTACACCTTC. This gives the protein CAISDGLGGGYTF.

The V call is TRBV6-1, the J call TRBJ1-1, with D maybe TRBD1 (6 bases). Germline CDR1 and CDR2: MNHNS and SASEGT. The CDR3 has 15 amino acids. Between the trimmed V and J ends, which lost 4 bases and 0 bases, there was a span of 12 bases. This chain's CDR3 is CASSGRGGLNTEAFF. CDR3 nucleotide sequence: TGTGCCAGCAGTGGAAGGGGGGGATTGAACACTGAAGCTTTCTTT.

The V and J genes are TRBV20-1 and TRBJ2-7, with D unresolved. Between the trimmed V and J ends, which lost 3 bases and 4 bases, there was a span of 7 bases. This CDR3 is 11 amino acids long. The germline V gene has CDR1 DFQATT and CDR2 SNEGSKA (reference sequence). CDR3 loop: CSAREEYEQYF. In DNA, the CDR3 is TGCAGTGCTAGGGAAGAGTACGAGCAGTACTTC.

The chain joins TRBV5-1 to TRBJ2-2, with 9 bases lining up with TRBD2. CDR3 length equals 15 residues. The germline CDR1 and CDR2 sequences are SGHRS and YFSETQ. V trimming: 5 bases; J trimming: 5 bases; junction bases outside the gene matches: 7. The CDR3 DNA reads TGCGCCAGCAGGGGCGTAGCGGGAGAAACCGGGGAGCTGTTTTTT. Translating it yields CASRGVAGETGELFF.

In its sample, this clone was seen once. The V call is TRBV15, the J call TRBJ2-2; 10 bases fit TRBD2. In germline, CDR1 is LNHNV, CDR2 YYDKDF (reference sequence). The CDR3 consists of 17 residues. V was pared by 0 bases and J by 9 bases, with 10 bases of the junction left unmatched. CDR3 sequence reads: CATSRDRLAGVGWELFF. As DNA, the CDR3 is TGTGCCACCAGCAGAGATCGGCTAGCGGGAGTTGGCTGGGAGCTGTTTTTT.

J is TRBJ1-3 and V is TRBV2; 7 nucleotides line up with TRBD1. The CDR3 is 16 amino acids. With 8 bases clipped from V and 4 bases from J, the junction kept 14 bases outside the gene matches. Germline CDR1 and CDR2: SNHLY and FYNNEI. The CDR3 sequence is CASAKGQPTFGNTIYF. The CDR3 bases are TGTGCCAGCGCAAAGGGACAGCCGACCTTCGGAAACACCATATATTTT. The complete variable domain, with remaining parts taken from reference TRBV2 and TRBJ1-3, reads EPEVTQTPSHQVTQMGQEVILRCVPISNHLYFYWYRQILGQKVEFLVSFYNNEISEKSEIFDDQFSVERPDGSNFTLKIRSTKLEDSAMYFCASAKGQPTFGNTIYFGEGSWLTVV.

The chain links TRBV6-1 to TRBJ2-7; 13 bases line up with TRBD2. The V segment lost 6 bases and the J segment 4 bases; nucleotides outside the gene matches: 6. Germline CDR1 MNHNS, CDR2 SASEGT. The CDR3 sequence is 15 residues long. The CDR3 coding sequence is TGTGCCAGCAGACTAGCGGGGGGGCCTAATTACGAGCAGTACTTC. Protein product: CASRLAGGPNYEQYF.

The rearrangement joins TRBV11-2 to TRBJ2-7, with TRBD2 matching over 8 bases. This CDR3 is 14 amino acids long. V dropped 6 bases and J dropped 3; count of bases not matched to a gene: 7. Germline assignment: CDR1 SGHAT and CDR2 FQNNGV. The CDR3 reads CASRPSGLVYEQYF. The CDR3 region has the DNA TGTGCCAGCAGACCTTCGGGACTAGTCTACGAGCAGTACTTC.

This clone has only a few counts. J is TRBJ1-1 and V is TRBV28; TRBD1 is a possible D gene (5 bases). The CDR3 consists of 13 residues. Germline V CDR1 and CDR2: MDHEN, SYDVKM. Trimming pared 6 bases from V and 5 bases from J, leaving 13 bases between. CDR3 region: CASRGVGRTEAFF. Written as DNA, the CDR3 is TGTGCCAGCAGAGGGGTTGGACGAACTGAAGCTTTCTTT. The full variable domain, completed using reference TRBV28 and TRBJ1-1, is DVKVTQSSRYLVKRTGEKVFLECVQDMDHENMFWYRQDPGLGLRLIYFSYDVKMKEKGDIPEGYSVSREKKERFSLILESASTNQTSMYLCASRGVGRTEAFFGQGTRLTVV.

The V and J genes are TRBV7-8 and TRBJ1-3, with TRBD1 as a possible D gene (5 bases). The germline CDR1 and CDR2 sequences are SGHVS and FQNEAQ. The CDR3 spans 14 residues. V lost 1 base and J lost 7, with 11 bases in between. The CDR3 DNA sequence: TGTGCCAGCAGCTTAGACGGATGGGGGAACACCATATATTTT. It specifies CASSLDGWGNTIYF.

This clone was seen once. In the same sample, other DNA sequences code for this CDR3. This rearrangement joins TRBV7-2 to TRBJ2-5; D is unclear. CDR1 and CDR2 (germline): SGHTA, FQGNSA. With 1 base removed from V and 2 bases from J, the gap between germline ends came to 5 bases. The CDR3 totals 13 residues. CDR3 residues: CASSLGPQETQYF. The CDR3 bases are TGTGCCAGCAGCTTAGGCCCTCAAGAGACCCAGTACTTC.

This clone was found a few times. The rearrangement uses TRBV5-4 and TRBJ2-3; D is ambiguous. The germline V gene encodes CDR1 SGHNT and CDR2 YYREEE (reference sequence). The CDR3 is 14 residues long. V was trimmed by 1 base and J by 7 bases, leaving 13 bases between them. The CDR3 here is CASSLSYGGNTQYF. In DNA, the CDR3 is TGTGCCAGCAGCTTGTCCTACGGCGGTAATACGCAGTATTTT.

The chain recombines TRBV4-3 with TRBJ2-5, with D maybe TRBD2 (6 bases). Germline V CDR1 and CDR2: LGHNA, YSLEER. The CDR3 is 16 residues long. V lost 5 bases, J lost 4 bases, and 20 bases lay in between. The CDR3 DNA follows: TGCGCCAGCAGCGCGGGATCCCCCCCGTCCACAGAGACCCAGTACTTC. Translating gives CASSAGSPPSTETQYF.

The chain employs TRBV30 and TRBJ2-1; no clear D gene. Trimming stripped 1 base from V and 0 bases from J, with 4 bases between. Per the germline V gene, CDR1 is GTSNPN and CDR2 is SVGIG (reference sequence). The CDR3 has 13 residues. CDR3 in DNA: TGTGCCTGGAGTGCGGACTCCTACAATGAGCAGTTCTTC. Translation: CAWSADSYNEQFF.